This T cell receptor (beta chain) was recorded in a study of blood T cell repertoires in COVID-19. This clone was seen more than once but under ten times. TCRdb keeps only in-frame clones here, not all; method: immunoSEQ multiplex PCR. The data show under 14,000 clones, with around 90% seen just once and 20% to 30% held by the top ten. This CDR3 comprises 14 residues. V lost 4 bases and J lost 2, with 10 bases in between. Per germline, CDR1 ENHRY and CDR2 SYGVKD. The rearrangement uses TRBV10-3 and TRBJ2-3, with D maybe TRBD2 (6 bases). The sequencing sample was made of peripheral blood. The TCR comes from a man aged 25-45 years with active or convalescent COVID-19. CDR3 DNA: TGTGCCATCAGTGCAGGCGGGGACACAGATACGCAGTATTTT. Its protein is CAISAGGDTDTQYF.